This entry lists 18 T cell receptor beta chains sequenced from one sample in a study of graft-versus-host responses after intestinal transplantation. The repertoire was sequenced with immunoSEQ multiplex PCR; TCRdb's copy has only in-frame clones and lacks some. The table lists 150,000 or so clones, around 90% of them singletons. These receptors' targets are unknown. The sequences come from unstimulated CD4+ T cells sorted from spleen or lymph node cells, collected before intestinal transplant. Receptors were obtained from a human donor who received an intestinal transplant.

Concerning this clone itself: Mismatch with germline at one junction end may stem from a read error. The J gene is TRBJ1-6, the V gene TRBV25-1; D is uncertain. CDR3 length: 14 amino acids. Germline loops: CDR1 MGHDK, CDR2 SYGVNS. The DNA for the CDR3 is TGTGCCAGCAGTGTCGCCAGGTACAATTTACCCCTCCACTTT. It translates to CASSVARYNLPLHF.

The V and J genes are TRBV30 and TRBJ1-4; D uncertain. The CDR3 is made up of 13 amino acids. Germline loops: CDR1 GTSNPN, CDR2 SVGIG (reference sequence). The V and J ends lost 2 bases and 7 bases respectively, with 11 bases between them. CDR3 in DNA: TGTGCCTGGAGTAACGGATTCGCTGAAAAACTGTTTTTT. It specifies CAWSNGFAEKLFF.

CDR3 coding DNA: TGTGCCATCACACAAGCGGGGAGAACAGATACGCAGTATTTT. Translated: CAITQAGRTDTQYF. The gene calls are TRBV10-3 and TRBJ2-3; 7 bases align to TRBD2. Germline CDR1 ENHRY, CDR2 SYGVKD. Trimming at V came to 7 bases and at J to 3 bases, leaving 7 bases not matched to a gene. The CDR3 runs 14 residues.

V usage is TRBV19 and J usage is TRBJ2-2, with a weak D call TRBD2 (6 bases). This CDR3 spans 15 amino acids. Trimming took 2 bases from V and 4 from J, leaving 11 bases between them. The germline CDR1 and CDR2 sequences are LNHDA and SQIVND (reference sequence). The CDR3 bases are TGTGCCAGTAGTATACGGGGGTGGGGCACCGGGGAGCTGTTTTTT. This gives the protein CASSIRGWGTGELFF.

This chain joins TRBV30 and TRBJ2-5; 7 bases map to TRBD2. J was trimmed by 6 bases and V by 0 bases; bases with no gene match: 10. Germline V gene sequence: CDR1 GTSNPN, CDR2 SVGIG (reference sequence). The CDR3 has 15 amino acids. CDR3 in amino acids: CAWSVLAGVKKTQYF. The CDR3 DNA is TGTGCCTGGAGTGTACTGGCGGGAGTTAAAAAGACCCAGTACTTC.

This chain links TRBV7-3 with TRBJ2-5; the D gene is possibly TRBD2 (6 bases). The CDR3 sequence is 13 residues long. Per germline, CDR1 SGHTA and CDR2 FQGTGA. Trimming cost V 2 bases and J 4 bases, with 8 bases left between them. CDR3 residues: CASSLGGSETQYF. Here the CDR3 DNA reads TGTGCCAGCAGCTTAGGGGGGTCAGAGACCCAGTACTTC.

This rearrangement joins TRBV11-3 to TRBJ2-7; D possibly corresponds to TRBD1 (6 bases). V was trimmed by 4 bases and J by 4 bases, leaving 14 bases between them. Germline V CDR1 and CDR2: SGHNT, YENEEA. The CDR3 runs to 14 residues. The CDR3 nucleotides are TGTGCCAGCAGCTCGACAGGATCCTATTACGAGCAGTACTTC. Its protein product is CASSSTGSYYEQYF.

This chain's CDR3 is CASSLGPDTEAFF. The CDR3 nucleotides read TGCGCCAGCAGCTTGGGGCCGGACACTGAAGCTTTCTTT. The V call is TRBV5-1, the J call TRBJ1-1; D ambiguous. CDR3 length equals 13 residues. Looked up from germline, CDR1 is SGHRS and CDR2 is YFSETQ. Trimming left V 0 bases short and J 3 bases short, with 6 bases between.

The chain employs TRBV28 and TRBJ2-5; D might be TRBD1 (6 bases). Germline V lookup: CDR1 MDHEN, CDR2 SYDVKM. This CDR3 has 14 amino acids. Trimming took 5 bases from V and 1 from J, leaving 11 bases between them. In nucleotides, the CDR3 is TGTGCCAGCAGTCCCCGGACAGTCCAAGAGACCCAGTACTTC. Translation: CASSPRTVQETQYF. Combining the CDR3 with reference TRBV28 and TRBJ2-5 gives the whole variable domain DVKVTQSSRYLVKRTGEKVFLECVQDMDHENMFWYRQDPGLGLRLIYFSYDVKMKEKGDIPEGYSVSREKKERFSLILESASTNQTSMYLCASSPRTVQETQYFGPGTRLLVL.

This clone was picked up one time. This chain links TRBV29-1 with TRBJ2-7, with 7 bases aligning to TRBD2. The germline V gene has CDR1 SQVTM and CDR2 ANQGSEA. The trim removed 5 bases at V and 3 bases at J, leaving 7 bases unmatched. The CDR3 runs to 13 residues. In DNA, the CDR3 is TGCAGCGTTCAAGGACTAGGTATCTACGAGCAGTACTTC. Translating gives CSVQGLGIYEQYF.

The rearrangement uses TRBV10-3 and TRBJ2-5; TRBD2 agrees at 9 bases. The CDR3 covers 15 residues. Looked up from germline, CDR1 is ENHRY and CDR2 is SYGVKD. V dropped 0 bases and J dropped 7; count of bases not matched to a gene: 6. The DNA for the CDR3 is TGTGCCATCAGTGAGTCGAGCGTGACTAGCGGGACCCAGTACTTC. Its translation: CAISESSVTSGTQYF.

The J gene is TRBJ1-1, the V gene TRBV28, with D maybe TRBD1 (5 bases). The germline V and J ends were trimmed by 6 bases and 0 bases, with 11 bases remaining between them. The CDR3 is 14 amino acids. The germline CDR1 and CDR2 sequences are MDHEN and SYDVKM. The CDR3 nucleotides are TGTGCCAGCAGGAAAGGGGTCTTGAACACTGAAGCTTTCTTT. It yields the protein CASRKGVLNTEAFF.

V is TRBV30 and J is TRBJ2-7; 9 nucleotides align to TRBD1. Germline lookup yields CDR1 GTSNPN and CDR2 SVGIG (reference sequence). V lost 6 bases and J lost 2; bases outside the gene matches: 2. The CDR3 has 12 amino acids. The chain's CDR3 is CACTGGPYEQYF. The CDR3 coding sequence is TGTGCCTGCACAGGGGGCCCCTACGAGCAGTACTTC. Based on the CDR3 plus reference TRBV30 and TRBJ2-7, the full variable domain is SQTIHQWPATLVQPVGSPLSLECTVEGTSNPNLYWYRQAAGRGLQLLFYSVGIGQISSEVPQNLSASRPQDRQFILSSKKLLLSDSGFYLCACTGGPYEQYFGPGTRLTVT.

The CDR3 DNA sequence: TGTGCCAGTAGTATACCCGGGAGGATGAATACGCAGTATTTT. Protein sequence: CASSIPGRMNTQYF. The chain joins TRBV19 to TRBJ2-3; 7 positions agree with TRBD2. This CDR3 is 14 amino acids long. Germline CDR1 and CDR2: LNHDA and SQIVND (reference sequence). V dropped 2 bases and J dropped 7; count of bases not matched to a gene: 6.

V gene TRBV5-1 combines with J gene TRBJ2-7, with D possibly matching TRBD1 (5 bases). Germline CDR1 is SGHRS and CDR2 is YFSETQ. This CDR3 contains 16 residues. Trimming cost V 4 bases and J 2 bases, with 19 bases left between them. CDR3 residues: CASSITDTGRPYEQYF. CDR3 DNA sequence: TGCGCCAGCAGCATCACCGATACAGGAAGGCCCTACGAGCAGTACTTC.

The rearrangement uses TRBV19 and TRBJ2-5, with D tentatively TRBD1 or TRBD2 (5 bases each). CDR1 is LNHDA and CDR2 is SQIVND in the germline V gene (reference sequence). CDR3 length: 13 residues. V was clipped by 3 bases and J by 3 bases, with 8 bases between them. Here the CDR3 DNA reads TGTGCCAGTAGTATGTGGGGGAAAGAGACCCAGTACTTC. Amino acids: CASSMWGKETQYF.

The chain employs TRBV6-5 and TRBJ1-2, with a weak D call TRBD1 (5 bases). Trimming shortened V by 2 bases and J by 7 bases, and 14 bases separated the two germline ends. The germline V gene has CDR1 MNHEY and CDR2 SVGAGI. The CDR3 has 14 amino acids. This CDR3 reads CASSYRQSVAGYTF. In nucleotides, the CDR3 is TGTGCCAGCAGTTACCGACAGTCAGTTGCTGGCTACACCTTC.

This clone was observed once. The genes are TRBV6-1 and TRBJ1-2; D is undetermined. The CDR3 is 13 residues long. The germline CDR1 and CDR2 sequences are MNHNS and SASEGT. Trimming left V 1 base short and J 6 bases short, with 9 bases between. The CDR3 nucleotides read TGTGCCAGCAGTGAAGGGGCAGCCCATGGCTACACCTTC. It codes for CASSEGAAHGYTF.